This T cell receptor beta chain was retrieved from a study of cytomegalovirus exposure and HLA in healthy donors. Regarding the study as a whole: Previously analyzed data showed that most TCR beta V segments were productive at a frequency of about 87% or about 30%.

To note about this clone: Its cognate antigen is unknown.

Primers for the PCR totalled 60 Vbeta and 13 Jbeta. TCRdb keeps only in-frame clones here, not all; method: immunoSEQ multiplex PCR. Counted here are about 270,000 clones, 65% to 85% occurring once; the ten biggest clones make up 2% to 2.5%. The junction had 7 bases not matched to a gene; V was cut back by 4 bases and J by 7 bases. The CDR3 sequence is 16 residues long. Germline values: CDR1 MDHEN, CDR2 SYDVKM. Sequencing used PBMCs. This chain links TRBV28 with TRBJ1-6; 10 nucleotides line up with TRBD1. The origin of this receptor is a female donor in good health and CMV-seronegative. The CDR3 DNA reads as TGTGCCAGCAGTTCGCCCCGGGACAGGGGAAATTCACCCCTCCACTTT. Translation: CASSSPRDRGNSPLHF.